The sequence of this T cell receptor beta chain was determined in a study of CD8 T cells in ankylosing spondylitis. TCRdb recomputed calls from the 5' RACE reads with MiXCR, one row per CDR3 protein. The table includes 180,000 or so distinct CDR3 sequences, about 9.9% detected once. This clonotype was seen ten or more times. No antigen is known for it. Regarding the study as a whole: Peripheral blood held disease-linked clones only at relatively low frequency, and these were CD8+.

V was clipped by 0 bases and J by 7 bases; unmatched bases: 5. The CDR3 spans 15 residues. Germline loops: CDR1 LGHNA, CDR2 YSLEER. Sequences were obtained from blood, either unsorted or a sorted T cell fraction (not recorded which). V gene TRBV4-3 combines with J gene TRBJ2-1; TRBD2 matches at 8 bases. The receptor was isolated from a male donor with ankylosing spondylitis or in good health (not recorded which). The CDR3 sequence is CASSQEGAGENEQFF. In DNA, the CDR3 is TGCGCCAGCAGCCAAGAGGGAGCGGGGGAAAATGAGCAGTTCTTC.